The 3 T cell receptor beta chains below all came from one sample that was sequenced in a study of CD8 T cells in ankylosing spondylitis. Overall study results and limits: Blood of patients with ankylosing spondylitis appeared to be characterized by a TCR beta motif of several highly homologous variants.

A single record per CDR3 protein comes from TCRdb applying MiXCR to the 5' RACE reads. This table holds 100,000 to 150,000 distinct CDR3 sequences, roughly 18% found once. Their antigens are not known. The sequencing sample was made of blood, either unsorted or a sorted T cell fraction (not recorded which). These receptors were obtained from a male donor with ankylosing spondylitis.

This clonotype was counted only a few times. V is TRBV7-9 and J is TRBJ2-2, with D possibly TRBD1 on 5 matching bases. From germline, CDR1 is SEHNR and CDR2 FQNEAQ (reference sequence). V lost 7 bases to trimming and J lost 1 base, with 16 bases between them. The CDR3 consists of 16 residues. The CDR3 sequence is CASTKKGLRNTGELFF. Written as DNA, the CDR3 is TGTGCCAGCACCAAGAAGGGGCTCAGGAACACCGGGGAGCTGTTTTTT.

The CDR3 loop reads CASSFPSGNYEQYF. DNA for the CDR3: TGTGCCAGCAGCTTTCCTAGCGGGAACTACGAGCAGTACTTC. The rearrangement links TRBV7-9 to TRBJ2-7; 9 nucleotides match TRBD2. The germline V gene encodes CDR1 SEHNR and CDR2 FQNEAQ (reference sequence). The V and J ends lost 3 bases and 3 bases, in that order; junction bases with no gene match: 3. This CDR3 comprises 14 residues.

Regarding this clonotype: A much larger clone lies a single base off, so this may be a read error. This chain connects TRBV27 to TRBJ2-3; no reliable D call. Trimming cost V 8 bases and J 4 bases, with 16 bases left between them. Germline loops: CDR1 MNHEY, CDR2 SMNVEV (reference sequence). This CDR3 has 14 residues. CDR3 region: CASQEYRAPDTQYF. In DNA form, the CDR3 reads TGTGCCAGCCAGGAATACAGAGCTCCAGATACGCAGTATTTT.